Listed below are T cell receptor beta chains from one sample, sequenced in a study of cytomegalovirus exposure and HLA in healthy donors. Libraries were prepared by immunoSEQ multiplex PCR; TCRdb keeps only in-frame clonotypes and omits some of them. The sample yields about 200,000 clones, roughly 13% seen once. Sequenced material: PBMCs. Source of these receptors: a man between 45 and 60 years old in good health and CMV-seropositive. The CDR3 runs from the conserved cysteine through the conserved F or W.

TRBJ1-6 TRBV5-4 CASSLGQGYNSPLHF
TRBJ2-1 TRBV6-5 CASSYDRVYNEQFF
TRBJ2-3 TRBV5-1 CASSSRQGAADTQYF
TRBJ1-4 TRBV5-8 CASSLLDRGREKLFF
TRBJ1-6 TRBV28 CASSSGGSPLHF
TRBJ2-3 TRBV2 CASIGAKTDTQYF
TRBJ1-5 TRBV7-9 CASSIAGTQNQPQHF
TRBJ2-7 TRBV5-1 CASSYDSSSEQYF
TRBJ2-7 TRBV6-6 CASKGQGAREQYF
NA TRBV4-3 CASSQDRGPYEQYF
TRBJ1-1 TRBV6-5 CASSTGQGLSTEAFF
TRBJ2-7 TRBV28 CASSSRAGEQYF
TRBJ1-2 TRBV5-4 CASSPDSYGYTF
TRBJ1-2 TRBV4-3 CASSQDGQGGYGYTF
TRBJ1-1 TRBV7-6 CASSPPGDTEAFF
TRBJ1-3 TRBV18 CASSPQDRLIYF
TRBJ1-3 TRBV30 CAWSVRVRGNTIYF
TRBJ1-1 TRBV28 CASSLTGISNTEAFF
TRBJ2-2 TRBV18 CASSPQNLAATGELFF
TRBJ1-2 TRBV25-1 CASYREFYGYTF
TRBJ2-3 TRBV5-4 CASSPLAPGTDTQYF
TRBJ2-3 TRBV5-1 CASSFSGGAGDTQYF
TRBJ2-5 TRBV5-1 CASRVSEGARETQYF
TRBJ2-2 TRBV9 CASSVPPSGANTGELFF
TRBJ2-1 TRBV7-2 CASSILLAGALNEQFF
TRBJ2-7 TRBV30 CAWSGYTYEQYF
TRBJ2-1 TRBV7-2 CASSAIVGGEQFF
TRBJ2-2 TRBV6-5 CASSYSVRATGELFF
TRBJ2-7 TRBV19 CASSILVAGATYEQYF
TRBJ1-1 TRBV5-4 CASSRTVSNTEAFF
TRBJ2-5 TRBV11-2 CASSSGQQETQYF
TRBJ2-3 TRBV27 CASSLVQGWADTQYF
TRBJ2-5 TRBV7-2 CASSLAREETQYF
TRBJ1-6 TRBV28 CASSLSDRGNSPLHF
TRBJ2-1 TRBV9 CASSPGGLDGEQFF
TRBJ1-2 TRBV4-2 CASSQWDRDYGYTF
TRBJ2-2 TRBV29-1 CSVRTGQNTGELFF
TRBJ1-5 TRBV11-2 CASSLGSNSNQPQHF
TRBJ1-5 TRBV28 CASSPLGQGNQPQHF
TRBJ2-7 TRBV6-6 CASSYLRQFYEQYF
TRBJ1-2 TRBV27 CASSARPPDTFYGYTF
TRBJ1-6 TRBV6-5 CASSPTRRGNSPLHF
TRBJ1-2 TRBV5-4 CASSVTGNYGYTF
TRBJ2-3 TRBV5-6 CASSFGSGGFADTQYF
TRBJ1-3 TRBV7-8 CASSLAAGSGNTIYF
TRBJ1-2 TRBV5-1 CASSSGQVYGYPF
TRBJ2-3 TRBV7-2 CASSLVFTGSSTDTQYF
TRBJ1-5 TRBV6-5 CASSFDSSNQPQHF
TRBJ1-6 TRBV11-2 CASSLDLQGGDSPLHF
TRBJ2-3 TRBV14 CASSATGTVPLYTQYF
TRBJ2-2 TRBV7-9 CASSPVGGGELFF
TRBJ1-6 TRBV18 CASSLQGSYNSPLHF
TRBJ2-5 TRBV2 CASKVGAETQYF